The sequence of this T cell receptor beta chain was determined in a study of CD8 T cells in ankylosing spondylitis. To note about this clonotype: The antigen is not known.

TCRdb fed the 5' RACE reads into MiXCR, producing one record per CDR3 protein. The repertoire consists of 200,000 to 250,000 distinct CDR3 sequences, with around 18% occurring once and the leading ten covering approximately 42%. Study results and limitations: Characteristic of ankylosing spondylitis blood, it appeared, was a TCR beta motif comprising 7 to 9 highly homologous variants.

V shed 7 bases and J 5 bases; nucleotides not matched to a gene: 11. This CDR3 contains 13 residues. Germline CDR1 is SQVTM and CDR2 is ANQGSEA. The sequence came from a male donor with ankylosing spondylitis. The sequenced material came from blood, either unsorted or a sorted T cell fraction (not recorded which). The V gene is TRBV29-1, the J gene TRBJ2-7, with 7 nucleotides matching TRBD2. The CDR3 here is CSARMAGRDEQYF. The CDR3 DNA reads as TGCAGCGCCCGGATGGCTGGGAGGGACGAGCAGTACTTC.